One and the same sample provided the 22 T cell receptor beta chains below, sequenced in a study of response to subunit inactivated influenza vaccine (dated by TCRdb to about 2018). Library preparation employed RT-PCR. For sequencing, an Illumina HiSeq 2500 was employed. Using fastp at Q25 and MiXCR, TCRdb reprocessed the public reads and kept productive beta chains. Each CDR3 protein appears once, grouped with its most common genes and DNA. The sample records 590,000 or so distinct CDR3 sequences, 13% to 15% of which are singletons. The ten biggest clones cover 7.5% to 8% of the sample. The sequencing here drew on PBMCs from blood, taken around two weeks before vaccination. These receptors all come from a man aged 50 to 59 who received an inactivated influenza vaccine. Donor details come from another sample of the same person, matched by shared clones.

The genes are TRBV20-1 and TRBJ2-3; 8 bases are shared with TRBD2. Losses at the gene ends were 0 bases for V and 3 bases for J; bases not matched to a gene: 2. Germline V gene data show CDR1 as DFQATT and CDR2 as SNEGSKA (reference sequence). This CDR3 region has 14 residues. The CDR3 is CSARDAGGTDTQYF. The CDR3 DNA sequence: TGCAGTGCTAGAGATGCGGGGGGAACAGATACGCAGTATTTT.

The sample holds a few counts of this clonotype. This sequence joins TRBV9 and TRBJ2-7; TRBD2 aligns across 13 bases. Trimming at V came to 4 bases and at J to 0 bases, leaving 7 bases not matched to a gene. Germline V lookup: CDR1 SGDLS, CDR2 YYNGEE. CDR3 size: 17 residues. CDR3 amino acids: CASSRGTSGESSYEQYF. In nucleotides, the CDR3 is TGTGCCAGCAGCCGCGGGACTAGCGGGGAGAGCTCCTACGAGCAGTACTTC.

The chain has TRBV14 and TRBJ1-1; possible D gene TRBD1, 6 bases. Trimming took 4 bases from V and 4 from J, leaving 13 bases between them. Germline V gene lookup returns CDR1 SGHDN and CDR2 FVKESK. The CDR3 length is 14 residues. CDR3 in amino acids: CASSPYRVGTEAFF. DNA of the CDR3: TGTGCCAGCAGCCCCTACAGGGTGGGCACTGAAGCTTTCTTT.

This clonotype has ten or more counts. The CDR3: CASSFVVTGELFF. The CDR3 nucleotides are TGTGCCAGCAGTTTCGTTGTAACCGGGGAGCTGTTTTTT. This sequence joins TRBV12-3 or TRBV12-4 and TRBJ2-2, with D unclear. The CDR3 has 13 residues. Deletions cut 3 bases from V and 5 bases from J, with 7 bases between.

The CDR3 protein is CASSWAVSRTQYF. The CDR3 bases are TGTGCCAGCAGCTGGGCAGTATCTAGGACCCAGTACTTC. This chain uses TRBV7-2 with TRBJ2-5; no definite D call. Per the germline V gene, CDR1 is SGHTA and CDR2 is FQGNSA. The CDR3 length is 13 residues. V shed 4 bases and J shed 7 bases, with 13 bases lying between them.

This clonotype was counted ten times or more. The rearrangement links TRBV4-1 to TRBJ2-5; 11 nucleotides line up with TRBD1. The CDR3 has 15 residues. V was clipped by 1 base and J by 4 bases; unmatched bases: 2. Germline loops: CDR1 MGHRA, CDR2 YSYEKL. The CDR3 bases are TGCGCCAGCAGCCAAGCTGGACAGGGGGCAGAGACCCAGTACTTC. This sequence encodes CASSQAGQGAETQYF.

The chain couples TRBV29-1 to TRBJ2-1; TRBD2 matches 8 bases. The CDR3 extends over 12 amino acids. Germline V gives CDR1 SQVTM, CDR2 ANQGSEA. Here the CDR3 reads CIYSGAYNEQFF. The CDR3 DNA reads TGCATCTATAGCGGGGCCTACAATGAGCAGTTCTTC.

Here the CDR3 reads CASSVSGTSRRFAGELFF. The DNA of the CDR3 is TGTGCCAGCAGCGTCTCTGGGACTAGCCGTCGGTTCGCCGGGGAGCTGTTTTTT. The chain uses TRBV2 and TRBJ2-2, with 9 bases lining up with TRBD2. Germline CDR1 SNHLY, CDR2 FYNNEI. The CDR3 spans 18 residues. Trimming at V came to 6 bases and at J to 6 bases, leaving 17 bases not matched to a gene.

A few counts support this clonotype. The chain uses TRBV27 and TRBJ2-5, with D unclear. Germline loops: CDR1 MNHEY, CDR2 SMNVEV (reference sequence). This CDR3 comprises 14 residues. Deletions cut 4 bases from V and 4 bases from J, with 13 bases between. CDR3 amino acids: CASSSTRVSETQYF. The CDR3 DNA reads as TGTGCCAGCAGTTCAACAAGGGTGTCAGAGACCCAGTACTTC.

This clonotype came up a few times. This chain uses TRBV28 with TRBJ1-1; D unresolved. Germline values: CDR1 MDHEN, CDR2 SYDVKM. The CDR3 loop spans 15 amino acids. V lost 2 bases, J lost 0 bases, and 10 bases lay in between. The chain's CDR3 is CASSLDTSLNTEAFF. In DNA, the CDR3 is TGTGCCAGCAGTTTAGACACGAGCTTGAACACTGAAGCTTTCTTT.

In its sample, this clonotype was seen a few times. The gene calls are TRBV10-3 and TRBJ2-7; a weak D match, TRBD1 (5 bases). The CDR3 is made up of 16 amino acids. Germline CDR1 is ENHRY and CDR2 is SYGVKD. The germline V and J ends were trimmed by 6 bases and 3 bases, with 21 bases remaining between them. The DNA of the CDR3 is TGTGCCATCAGCAGACCGCCGATGACAGCGATCTACGAGCAGTACTTC. It codes for CAISRPPMTAIYEQYF.

Only a few counts were recorded for this clonotype. The chain joins TRBV6-2 or TRBV6-3 to TRBJ1-2; no definite D call. Germline V gene data show CDR1 as MNHEY and CDR2 as SVGEGT. Trimming pared 4 bases from V and 8 bases from J, leaving 17 bases between. CDR3 length: 14 amino acids. The DNA of the CDR3 is TGTGCCAGCAGTTCTCCGGGCTTTCTTATCGGCTACACCTTC. It encodes CASSSPGFLIGYTF.

Only a few counts were recorded for this clonotype. The rearrangement links TRBV27 to TRBJ1-5, with 8 bases aligning to TRBD1. The CDR3 is 14 amino acids. Losses at the gene ends were 5 bases for V and 6 bases for J; bases not matched to a gene: 6. CDR1 is MNHEY, CDR2 SMNVEV, per germline (reference sequence). As DNA, the CDR3 is TGTGCCAGCAGTAAACGGACAGGGAGTCAGCCCCAGCATTTT. Translated, it gives CASSKRTGSQPQHF.

This clonotype has at least ten counts. The chain has TRBV5-1 and TRBJ2-7; D is perhaps TRBD1 or TRBD2 (5 bases each). Germline assignment: CDR1 SGHRS and CDR2 YFSETQ. This CDR3 is 16 amino acids long. Trimming shortened V by 4 bases and J by 3 bases, and 20 bases separated the two germline ends. CDR3 in amino acids: CASSQGWELGDYEQYF. For the CDR3, the DNA is TGCGCCAGCAGCCAGGGTTGGGAGCTAGGGGACTACGAGCAGTACTTC.

This clonotype was observed a few times. CDR3 nucleotides: TGCGCCAGCAGCTTGGGAGGGTGGACAGGGCGTTCACCCCTCCACTTT. It codes for CASSLGGWTGRSPLHF. This chain uses TRBV5-1 with TRBJ1-6; 8 bases are shared with TRBD1. J lost 9 bases, V lost 0 bases, and 8 bases had no gene match. The CDR3 spans 16 residues. Germline assignment: CDR1 SGHRS and CDR2 YFSETQ.

This clonotype has ten or more counts. This chain connects TRBV9 to TRBJ2-1; D might be TRBD1 (5 bases). The V and J ends lost 4 bases and 3 bases respectively, with 11 bases between them. Germline V gives CDR1 SGDLS, CDR2 YYNGEE. CDR3 length: 14 residues. CDR3 DNA sequence: TGTGCCAGCAGCCCCCTCCAGGGCTACAATGAGCAGTTCTTC. Its translation is CASSPLQGYNEQFF.

The rearrangement joins TRBV29-1 to TRBJ1-2; D possibly corresponds to TRBD1 (5 bases). Germline V gives CDR1 SQVTM, CDR2 ANQGSEA. The CDR3 length is 13 residues. Between the trimmed V and J ends, which lost 6 bases and 4 bases, there was a span of 15 bases. The CDR3 sequence is CSVPGPSGYGYTF. The CDR3 region has the DNA TGCAGCGTCCCGGGACCCTCAGGCTATGGCTACACCTTC. Combining the CDR3 with reference TRBV29-1 and TRBJ1-2 gives the whole variable domain SAVISQKPSRDICQRGTSLTIQCQVDSQVTMMFWYRQQPGQSLTLIATANQGSEATYESGFVIDKFPISRPNLTFSTLTVSNMSPEDSSIYLCSVPGPSGYGYTFGSGTRLTVV.

This clonotype was recorded at least ten times. This rearrangement joins TRBV12-3 or TRBV12-4 to TRBJ1-2, with D possibly being TRBD1 (5 bases). The CDR3 is 15 amino acids. The ends were cut back, 2 bases at V and 1 base at J, with 11 bases in the middle. CDR3 sequence: CASSLLLGDNYGYTF. CDR3 nucleotide sequence: TGTGCCAGCAGTTTATTACTGGGGGATAACTATGGCTACACCTTC.

This clonotype was detected ten times or more. Written as DNA, the CDR3 is TGTGCCAGCAGCTTAGTTTCCAGGGGACCAACCTACGAGCAGTACTTC. As protein: CASSLVSRGPTYEQYF. The V call is TRBV7-2, the J call TRBJ2-7; TRBD1 is a possible D gene (6 bases). The V gene's germline CDR1 is SGHTA and CDR2 FQGNSA. The CDR3 totals 16 residues. The V and J ends lost 1 base and 2 bases respectively, with 15 bases between them.

This clonotype was recorded a few times. This sequence joins TRBV11-2 and TRBJ2-5; 11 bases are shared with TRBD2. V was clipped by 5 bases and J by 3 bases; unmatched bases: 11. CDR1 is SGHAT and CDR2 is FQNNGV in the germline V gene. This CDR3 has 17 amino acids. This CDR3 reads CASSDPWVAGGKETQYF. The CDR3 DNA reads as TGTGCCAGCAGCGACCCCTGGGTAGCGGGGGGGAAAGAGACCCAGTACTTC.

V and J are TRBV19 and TRBJ2-2, with 7 bases lining up with TRBD2. CDR1 LNHDA and CDR2 SQIVND come from the germline V gene (reference sequence). V trimming: 3 bases; J trimming: 4 bases; junction bases outside the gene matches: 5. This CDR3 contains 15 residues. This CDR3 reads CASSIFGRTTGELFF. CDR3 coding DNA: TGTGCCAGTAGTATCTTCGGGAGGACCACCGGGGAGCTGTTTTTT.

This clonotype has more than one count but fewer than ten. This sequence joins TRBV7-2 and TRBJ2-1, with TRBD2 matching 11 bases. Trimming removed 5 bases from V and 9 bases from J; junction bases left unmatched: 9. The CDR3 spans 15 residues. Germline CDR1 reads SGHTA; CDR2 reads FQGNSA. CDR3 nucleotide sequence: TGTGCCAGCAGCCCCCGTAGCGGGGGGGCCGTTGAGCAGTTCTTC. This gives the protein CASSPRSGGAVEQFF.